The clone carrying this T cell receptor beta chain was counted a few times. Its antigen is not identified. These data originate in a study of T-cell memory formation after mild COVID-19. Each CDR3 protein gets one entry after TCRdb re-called the 5' RACE reads with MiXCR. This sample carries under 350,000 distinct CDR3 sequences, 15% to 20% of them seen once, and the ten largest clones take 20% to 25%. V was clipped by 6 bases and J by 0 bases; unmatched bases: 9. Germline assignment: CDR1 MNHEY and CDR2 SVGAGI. The CDR3 spans 16 residues. Findings and caveats of the study: Certain responding clones were present in pre-infection memory, suggesting participation of cross-reactive memory. Specificity for SARS-CoV-2 was not confirmed among the second-wave clones peaking on day 37.

Input material: PBMCs or a T cell subset sorted from them (not recorded which). The TCR sequence derives from a man aged 18 to 30 who had mild COVID-19 (a few samples of this study predate the infection). Cell type and time point are not known. The genes are TRBV6-5 and TRBJ2-3, with 7 bases identical to TRBD2. For the CDR3, the DNA is TGTGCCAGCAGCCCCTGGGACTACCGGAGCACAGATACGCAGTATTTT. Residues: CASSPWDYRSTDTQYF.